Below are 24 T cell receptor beta chains sequenced from a single sample in a study of cytomegalovirus exposure and HLA in healthy donors. PCR was performed using 60 Vbeta and 13 Jbeta primers. Profiled with immunoSEQ multiplex PCR; TCRdb holds only in-frame clones, not every one. The data show around 94,000 clones, about 80% seen once. Material for sequencing was PBMCs. These receptors originate from a human donor in good health.

The chain is built from TRBV4-2 and TRBJ2-7; 11 bases are a match to TRBD2. Germline CDR1 is LGHNA and CDR2 is YNFKEQ. With 0 bases clipped from V and 0 bases from J, the junction kept 16 bases outside the gene matches. This CDR3 spans 21 amino acids. CDR3 in amino acids: CASSQEGAGTATSGGSYEQYF. The CDR3 DNA follows: TGTGCCAGCAGCCAAGAGGGGGCCGGGACAGCAACTAGCGGGGGCTCCTACGAGCAGTACTTC.

J is TRBJ2-2 and V is TRBV6-1; TRBD2 is a possible D gene (6 bases). V was pared by 8 bases and J by 2 bases, with 9 bases between. Germline loops: CDR1 MNHNS, CDR2 SASEGT. The CDR3 has 13 amino acids. The CDR3 protein is CASRDFNTGELFF. CDR3 DNA sequence: TGTGCCAGCCGGGACTTCAACACCGGGGAGCTGTTTTTT.

The chain uses TRBV6-1 and TRBJ2-1, with 10 bases aligning to TRBD2. CDR1 MNHNS and CDR2 SASEGT come from the germline V gene. V lost 4 bases to trimming and J lost 9 bases; unmatched junction nucleotides: 15. CDR3 length: 17 residues. The CDR3 reads CASSASSGSRGSVEQFF. The DNA of the CDR3 is TGTGCCAGCAGTGCCTCTAGCGGGAGTCGGGGGTCAGTTGAGCAGTTCTTC.

This clone came up a few times. The chain couples TRBV25-1 to TRBJ1-1; 7 nucleotides line up with TRBD1. The length of the CDR3 is 14 residues. Per the germline V gene, CDR1 is MGHDK and CDR2 is SYGVNS. V shed 4 bases and J 0 bases; nucleotides not matched to a gene: 2. Here the CDR3 DNA reads TGTGCCAGCAGTGCAGGGACAGTGAACACTGAAGCTTTCTTT. Amino acid sequence: CASSAGTVNTEAFF.

This rearrangement joins TRBV5-4 to TRBJ1-6; D is unclear. Trimming left V 1 base short and J 6 bases short, with 14 bases between. Germline V lookup: CDR1 SGHNT, CDR2 YYREEE (reference sequence). The CDR3 has 16 residues. The CDR3 DNA follows: TGTGCCAGCAGCTTGAATAGCCGCGGGCCTAATTCACCCCTCCACTTT. It codes for CASSLNSRGPNSPLHF. The whole variable domain, remainder taken from reference TRBV5-4 and TRBJ1-6, is ETGVTQSPTHLIKTRGQQVTLRCSSQSGHNTVSWYQQALGQGPQFIFQYYREEENGRGNFPPRFSGLQFPNYSSELNVNALELDDSALYLCASSLNSRGPNSPLHFGNGTRLTVT.

The J gene is TRBJ1-2, the V gene TRBV29-1; 7 nucleotides match TRBD1. Germline CDR1 SQVTM, CDR2 ANQGSEA. There are 13 residues in the CDR3. Losses at the gene ends were 6 bases for V and 3 bases for J; bases not matched to a gene: 7. The CDR3 sequence is CSVGQASYYGYTF. The DNA of the CDR3 is TGCAGCGTCGGACAGGCCTCGTACTATGGCTACACCTTC.

V and J are TRBV6-4 and TRBJ2-1; 8 nucleotides line up with TRBD2. Germline CDR1 and CDR2: MRHNA and SNTAGT. V shed 3 bases, J shed 4 bases, and the junction held 5 bases outside the gene matches. This CDR3 region has 15 residues. The CDR3 DNA follows: TGTGCCAGCAGTGAAGGGCGGGGGGATTACAATGAGCAGTTCTTC. The encoded protein is CASSEGRGDYNEQFF.

This clone is a singleton in its sample. The V gene is TRBV19, the J gene TRBJ2-1; D is ambiguous. Germline-derived CDR1 and CDR2 are LNHDA and SQIVND (reference sequence). The CDR3 is 10 amino acids. V lost 8 bases and J lost 10, with 9 bases in between. This CDR3 reads CASGAYEQFF. The CDR3 DNA follows: TGTGCCAGTGGAGCCTACGAGCAGTTCTTC.

The chain uses TRBV7-2 and TRBJ2-4; TRBD1 aligns across 9 bases. The V and J ends lost 4 bases and 6 bases, in that order; junction bases with no gene match: 7. This CDR3 contains 15 residues. Per the germline V gene, CDR1 is SGHTA and CDR2 is FQGNSA. CDR3 sequence: CASSYTGGAGNIQYF. In DNA form, the CDR3 reads TGTGCCAGCAGCTACACAGGGGGCGCAGGAAACATTCAGTACTTC.

The chain has TRBV19 and TRBJ1-2; TRBD1 is a possible D gene (6 bases). Germline values: CDR1 LNHDA, CDR2 SQIVND (reference sequence). CDR3 length: 14 residues. Trimming cost V 7 bases and J 7 bases, with 19 bases left between them. CDR3 loop: CASTPSGGPVGYTF. CDR3 DNA: TGTGCCAGTACCCCCTCGGGGGGGCCGGTTGGCTACACCTTC.

This clone was detected once. The J gene is TRBJ2-3, the V gene TRBV5-4; 8 positions agree with TRBD2. CDR3 length equals 15 residues. V shed 4 bases, J shed 5 bases, and the junction held 9 bases outside the gene matches. Germline V gene sequence: CDR1 SGHNT, CDR2 YYREEE (reference sequence). The CDR3 here is CASSAPGGPLDTQYF. The CDR3 nucleotides are TGTGCCAGCAGCGCACCGGGAGGGCCGTTAGATACGCAGTATTTT.

The V call is TRBV5-1, the J call TRBJ2-1, with TRBD2 matching over 8 bases. The length of the CDR3 is 15 residues. Germline values: CDR1 SGHRS, CDR2 YFSETQ. V lost 2 bases, J lost 3 bases, and 4 bases stayed unmatched. CDR3 nucleotides: TGCGCCAGCAGCTTAGCGGGAGACGGCTACAATGAGCAGTTCTTC. Amino acids: CASSLAGDGYNEQFF.

This clone showed up just once. The chain couples TRBV28 to TRBJ2-3; D uncertain. The V end was cut by 7 bases, the J end by 2 bases, with 7 bases between. The CDR3 length is 12 residues. From germline, CDR1 is MDHEN and CDR2 SYDVKM. The CDR3 protein is CASISATDTQYF. CDR3 nucleotides: TGTGCCAGCATCAGCGCCACAGATACGCAGTATTTT.

This clone came up a few times. This chain links TRBV30 with TRBJ1-5; D is uncertain. There are 12 residues in the CDR3. Germline-derived CDR1 and CDR2 are GTSNPN and SVGIG (reference sequence). The V end was cut by 0 bases, the J end by 6 bases, with 6 bases between. The CDR3 sequence is CAWSVSGQPQHF. The CDR3 DNA reads TGTGCCTGGAGTGTATCCGGTCAGCCCCAGCATTTT. The whole variable domain, filled in from reference TRBV30 and TRBJ1-5, reads SQTIHQWPATLVQPVGSPLSLECTVEGTSNPNLYWYRQAAGRGLQLLFYSVGIGQISSEVPQNLSASRPQDRQFILSSKKLLLSDSGFYLCAWSVSGQPQHFGDGTRLSIL.

This chain connects TRBV28 to TRBJ1-2; 7 bases line up with TRBD1. CDR1 is MDHEN and CDR2 is SYDVKM in the germline V gene. This CDR3 region has 13 residues. V trimming: 6 bases; J trimming: 8 bases; junction bases outside the gene matches: 9. The chain's CDR3 is CASSSGTVQGYTF. The CDR3, as DNA: TGTGCCAGCAGCTCCGGGACAGTGCAAGGCTACACCTTC.

The chain joins TRBV19 to TRBJ2-2, with D unresolved. The CDR3 sequence is 14 residues long. Germline V gene sequence: CDR1 LNHDA, CDR2 SQIVND (reference sequence). V dropped 5 bases and J dropped 0 bases, with 7 bases sitting between them. The CDR3 loop is CASSPRANTGELFF. Written as DNA, the CDR3 is TGTGCCAGTAGTCCCCGGGCGAACACCGGGGAGCTGTTTTTT.

V and J are TRBV11-3 and TRBJ2-3; 14 nucleotides agree with TRBD2. The CDR3 has 16 amino acids. CDR1 SGHNT and CDR2 YENEEA come from the germline V gene. V was clipped by 5 bases and J by 3 bases; unmatched bases: 4. The CDR3 bases are TGTGCCAGCAGCCTAGGGACTAGCGGGAGTACAGATACGCAGTATTTT. Amino acids: CASSLGTSGSTDTQYF.

The V call is TRBV11-2, the J call TRBJ1-2, with D possibly matching TRBD1 (6 bases). The CDR3 totals 13 residues. Trimming removed 8 bases at V and 4 bases at J, with 14 bases between. Germline CDR1 is SGHAT and CDR2 is FQNNGV. The CDR3 here is CASRRVGGYGYTF. In DNA form, the CDR3 reads TGTGCCAGCCGTCGGGTAGGGGGCTATGGCTACACCTTC.

The CDR3 nucleotides read TGTGCCAGTAGTCGAGGGGGCCAAGAGACCCAGTACTTC. It specifies CASSRGGQETQYF. V gene TRBV19 combines with J gene TRBJ2-5, with D possibly matching TRBD1 (6 bases). With 5 bases removed from V and 1 base from J, the gap between germline ends came to 8 bases. Looked up from germline, CDR1 is LNHDA and CDR2 is SQIVND (reference sequence). This CDR3 is built from 13 residues.

CDR3 DNA sequence: TGTGCCAGCAGCTCCAGCGGGGGGGCTCCCTACGAGCAGTACTTC. Protein sequence: CASSSSGGAPYEQYF. The J gene is TRBJ2-7, the V gene TRBV7-2; 10 nucleotides align to TRBD2. J was trimmed by 2 bases and V by 4 bases; bases with no gene match: 5. Germline CDR1 and CDR2: SGHTA and FQGNSA. The CDR3 runs to 15 residues.

This clone has only a few counts. The gene calls are TRBV19 and TRBJ2-3, with a tentative D call TRBD1 (6 bases). CDR3 length: 15 amino acids. Trimming stripped 10 bases from V and 6 bases from J, with 23 bases between. Germline CDR1 and CDR2: LNHDA and SQIVND (reference sequence). CDR3: CATRGSGLGVDTQYF. The CDR3 region has the DNA TGTGCCACCAGGGGTTCCGGATTGGGCGTTGATACGCAGTATTTT.

This clone has a handful of counts. This chain connects TRBV6-5 to TRBJ1-4; D is possibly TRBD1 (6 bases). Trimming removed 6 bases from V and 6 bases from J, with 14 bases in between. The germline V gene has CDR1 MNHEY and CDR2 SVGAGI. The CDR3 runs to 14 residues. CDR3 sequence: CASRDQGWDEKLFF. The DNA for the CDR3 is TGTGCCAGCAGGGACCAGGGGTGGGATGAAAAACTGTTTTTT.

V gene TRBV2 combines with J gene TRBJ2-1; D possibly corresponds to TRBD1 (6 bases). CDR3 length: 15 residues. Between the trimmed V and J ends, which lost 7 bases and 0 bases, there was a span of 13 bases. Germline assignment: CDR1 SNHLY and CDR2 FYNNEI. The CDR3 reads CASKTTGNSYNEQFF. The CDR3 DNA reads TGTGCCAGCAAGACGACAGGAAACTCCTACAATGAGCAGTTCTTC.

The V gene is TRBV9, the J gene TRBJ1-1, with D perhaps TRBD1 (5 bases). The germline V and J ends were trimmed by 3 bases and 4 bases, with 10 bases remaining between them. Germline assignment: CDR1 SGDLS and CDR2 YYNGEE. The length of the CDR3 is 13 residues. This CDR3 is CASSAIQGTEAFF. The CDR3 bases are TGTGCCAGCAGCGCGATCCAGGGCACTGAAGCTTTCTTT.